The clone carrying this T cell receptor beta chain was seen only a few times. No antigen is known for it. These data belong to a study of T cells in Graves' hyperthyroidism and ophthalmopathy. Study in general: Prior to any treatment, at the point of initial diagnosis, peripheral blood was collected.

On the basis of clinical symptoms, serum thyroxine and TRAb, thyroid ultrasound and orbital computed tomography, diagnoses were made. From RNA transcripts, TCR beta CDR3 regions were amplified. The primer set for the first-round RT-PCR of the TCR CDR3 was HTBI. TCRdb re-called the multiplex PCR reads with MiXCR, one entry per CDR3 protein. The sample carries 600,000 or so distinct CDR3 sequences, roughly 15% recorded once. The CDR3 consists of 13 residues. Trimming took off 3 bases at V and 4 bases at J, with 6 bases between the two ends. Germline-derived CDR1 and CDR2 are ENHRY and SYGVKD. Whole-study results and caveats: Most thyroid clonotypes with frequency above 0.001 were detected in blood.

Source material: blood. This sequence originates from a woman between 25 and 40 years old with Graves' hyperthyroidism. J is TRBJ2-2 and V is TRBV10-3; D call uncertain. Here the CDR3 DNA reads TGTGCCATCAGTGATTACCCCACCGGGGAGCTGTTTTTT. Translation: CAISDYPTGELFF.